The 21 T cell receptor beta chains reported below all come from one sample, sequenced in a study of technical replicates of blood from a few donors. TCRdb keeps only in-frame clones here, not all; method: immunoSEQ multiplex PCR. Of about 88,000 clones in the sample, about 94% were seen once. Sample: T cells isolated from PBMCs. The receptors come from a human donor in good health.

This clone was counted once. This chain joins TRBV19 and TRBJ2-1, with D uncertain. With 5 bases removed from V and 5 bases from J, the gap between germline ends came to 16 bases. Germline loops: CDR1 LNHDA, CDR2 SQIVND (reference sequence). This CDR3 spans 15 amino acids. This chain's CDR3 is CASSFAVVPHNEQFF. The CDR3 DNA reads as TGTGCCAGTAGTTTTGCGGTAGTCCCCCACAATGAGCAGTTCTTC.

V gene TRBV10-3 combines with J gene TRBJ1-2, with a weak D call TRBD1 (5 bases). Germline V lookup: CDR1 ENHRY, CDR2 SYGVKD. Trimming removed 9 bases at V and 3 bases at J, with 11 bases between. This CDR3 is 12 amino acids long. The CDR3 loop is CAISTGDYGYTF. The CDR3 nucleotides read TGTGCCATAAGCACAGGAGACTATGGCTACACCTTC.

CDR3 DNA: TGTGCCAGCAGCTTGCAGGGGGTGGGAGAGACCCAGTACTTC. Its translation: CASSLQGVGETQYF. The genes are TRBV5-4 and TRBJ2-5; 7 bases align to TRBD1. The CDR3 loop spans 14 amino acids. Germline assignment: CDR1 SGHNT and CDR2 YYREEE (reference sequence). V lost 1 base, J lost 4 bases, and 4 bases stayed unmatched.

V usage is TRBV28 and J usage is TRBJ2-7; no firm D call. The germline CDR1 and CDR2 sequences are MDHEN and SYDVKM. V was trimmed by 3 bases and J by 3 bases, leaving 12 bases between them. The CDR3 spans 14 residues. The chain's CDR3 is CASSLSRVGYEQYF. The CDR3 nucleotides are TGTGCCAGCAGTTTGAGTCGGGTGGGCTACGAGCAGTACTTC.

The chain carries TRBV10-3 and TRBJ2-1; 8 bases are a match to TRBD2. Looked up from germline, CDR1 is ENHRY and CDR2 is SYGVKD. CDR3 length: 15 amino acids. V dropped 3 bases and J dropped 5; count of bases not matched to a gene: 6. The CDR3 is CAISDHTSGNNEQFF. The CDR3 nucleotides are TGTGCCATCAGTGATCATACTAGCGGAAACAATGAGCAGTTCTTC.

This chain uses TRBV21-1 with TRBJ2-3; TRBD2, the D gene given by the table, was not confirmed from the DNA. TRBV21-1 is labeled a pseudogene. The CDR3 covers 15 residues. The CDR3 reads CASSNKRGAADTQYF. CDR3 nucleotides: TGTGCCAGCAGCAACAAGCGGGGGGCCGCAGATACGCAGTATTTT.

The chain links TRBV5-6 to TRBJ2-1; the match to TRBD1 covers 7 bases. CDR1 and CDR2 from the germline V gene are SGHDT and YYEEEE. V lost 0 bases, J lost 5 bases, and 8 bases stayed unmatched. The CDR3 contains 16 residues. CDR3 coding DNA: TGTGCCAGCAGCTTGGCCGTGAGGACAGGAGACAATGAGCAGTTCTTC. Protein product: CASSLAVRTGDNEQFF.

The chain joins TRBV5-1 to TRBJ2-1; 10 nucleotides match TRBD2. Trimming cost V 6 bases and J 6 bases; bases outside gene matches: 12. The CDR3 contains 16 residues. Germline-derived CDR1 and CDR2 are SGHRS and YFSETQ. CDR3 loop: CASNQRSSGGVNEQFF. For the CDR3, the DNA is TGCGCCAGCAACCAAAGGTCAAGCGGGGGGGTCAATGAGCAGTTCTTC.

This sequence joins TRBV4-1 and TRBJ1-2; the match to TRBD1 covers 7 bases. After removal of 1 base from V and 7 bases from J, the junction contained 12 bases not matched to a gene. Germline CDR1 is MGHRA and CDR2 is YSYEKL. This CDR3 has 16 amino acids. In DNA, the CDR3 is TGCGCCAGCAGCCAAGTCCGGAGGCAGGGGGTCGGTGGCTACACCTTC. Translated, it gives CASSQVRRQGVGGYTF.

This chain joins TRBV2 and TRBJ2-7; 10 bases agree with TRBD2. The ends lost 6 bases at V and 0 bases at J; junction bases unmatched: 5. Germline-derived CDR1 and CDR2 are SNHLY and FYNNEI. This CDR3 has 15 amino acids. DNA for the CDR3: TGTGCCAGCAGCCCCGGACTAGCGGACTCCTACGAGCAGTACTTC. It is translated as CASSPGLADSYEQYF.

This clone is a singleton in its sample. This chain joins TRBV10-2 and TRBJ2-3; 10 nucleotides align to TRBD2. The CDR3 is 16 amino acids. CDR1 WSHSY and CDR2 SAAADI come from the germline V gene. The junction had 13 bases not matched to a gene; V was cut back by 7 bases and J by 6 bases. CDR3 nucleotides: TGCGCCAGCAACCTGGAAGGAGCGGGGGGGCGTGATACGCAGTATTTT. Encoded protein: CASNLEGAGGRDTQYF.

The V gene is TRBV15, the J gene TRBJ2-7; D is perhaps TRBD2 (7 bases). Trimming took off 0 bases at V and 3 bases at J, with 18 bases between the two ends. This CDR3 region has 17 residues. CDR1 and CDR2 (germline): LNHNV, YYDKDF (reference sequence). The DNA of the CDR3 is TGTGCCACCAGCAGAGATGGGGGGGGACACAGGGTCTACGAGCAGTACTTC. Its protein product is CATSRDGGGHRVYEQYF. Supplemented by reference TRBV15 and TRBJ2-7, the full variable domain reads DAMVIQNPRYQVTQFGKPVTLSCSQTLNHNVMYWYQQKSSQAPKLLFHYYDKDFNNEADTPDNFQSRRPNTSFCFLDIRSPGLGDTAMYLCATSRDGGGHRVYEQYFGPGTRLTVT.

The chain joins TRBV11-2 to TRBJ2-7, with 7 bases that match TRBD2. The V gene end was trimmed by 1 base and the J gene end by 3 bases; junction bases not matched to a gene: 6. CDR3 size: 15 residues. CDR1 SGHAT and CDR2 FQNNGV come from the germline V gene. In DNA form, the CDR3 reads TGTGCCAGCAGCTTAGGGAGCGGGACCTTCTACGAGCAGTACTTC. It encodes CASSLGSGTFYEQYF.

The chain recombines TRBV7-8 with TRBJ1-5, with unresolved D. V was cut by 5 bases and J by 2 bases, with 16 bases left in between. The germline CDR1 and CDR2 sequences are SGHVS and FQNEAQ. This CDR3 region has 16 residues. CDR3 residues: CASSGRGHSGNQPQHF. The DNA for the CDR3 is TGTGCCAGCAGCGGGCGAGGGCATAGTGGCAATCAGCCCCAGCATTTT.

This sequence joins TRBV19 and TRBJ1-1; D ambiguous. Germline-derived CDR1 and CDR2 are LNHDA and SQIVND (reference sequence). This CDR3 is built from 18 residues. V was cut by 5 bases and J by 3 bases, with 25 bases left in between. CDR3 in DNA: TGTGCCAGTAGTCGAAGACCCGCCTGGGGAGAGAATTACACTGAAGCTTTCTTT. It is translated as CASSRRPAWGENYTEAFF.

This chain connects TRBV14 to TRBJ2-3; 9 nucleotides line up with TRBD2. Per germline, CDR1 SGHDN and CDR2 FVKESK. The V and J ends lost 5 bases and 2 bases, in that order; junction bases with no gene match: 20. This CDR3 is built from 20 residues. DNA of the CDR3: TGTGCCAGCAGCTTTTCCTTCTTCAAGCGGCTAGCGGGGTACACAGATACGCAGTATTTT. It is translated as CASSFSFFKRLAGYTDTQYF.

In this sample, this clone turned up once. This chain joins TRBV4-1 and TRBJ1-2; D is unresolved. CDR3 length: 15 amino acids. V was shortened by 1 base and J by 8 bases, with 17 bases between the two germline ends. CDR1 and CDR2 from the germline V gene are MGHRA and YSYEKL. The CDR3 here is CASSQVSGVPGGYTF. The CDR3, as DNA: TGCGCCAGCAGCCAAGTTTCCGGGGTCCCTGGGGGCTACACCTTC.

The CDR3 nucleotides are TGCGCCAGCAGCCAAGGGGAGTTGGCCTCCTGGGCGAACACTGAAGCTTTCTTT. It encodes CASSQGELASWANTEAFF. This chain joins TRBV4-1 and TRBJ1-1, with unresolved D. Germline CDR1 MGHRA, CDR2 YSYEKL. Trimming took off 1 base at V and 1 base at J, with 19 bases between the two ends. The CDR3 is made up of 18 amino acids.

This chain links TRBV6-1 with TRBJ1-2; 7 bases map to TRBD1. The trim removed 4 bases at V and 4 bases at J, leaving 12 bases unmatched. The CDR3 loop spans 16 amino acids. Germline CDR1 MNHNS, CDR2 SASEGT. The CDR3 here is CASSGWTGSVGYGYTF. CDR3 DNA: TGTGCCAGCAGTGGCTGGACAGGCTCTGTCGGCTATGGCTACACCTTC.

V is TRBV4-1 and J is TRBJ2-2, with unresolved D. V lost 0 bases and J lost 1, with 15 bases in between. Germline CDR1 MGHRA, CDR2 YSYEKL. This CDR3 comprises 18 residues. The CDR3 DNA reads as TGCGCCAGCAGCCAAGAGACGGTTCTAGGCATGAACACCGGGGAGCTGTTTTTT. Residues: CASSQETVLGMNTGELFF.

A single count supports this clone. This chain joins TRBV15 and TRBJ1-5, with 7 bases fitting TRBD1. The germline V gene encodes CDR1 LNHNV and CDR2 YYDKDF (reference sequence). Losses at the gene ends were 1 base for V and 5 bases for J; bases not matched to a gene: 8. The CDR3 extends over 16 amino acids. The CDR3 loop is CATSRGGTDGYQPQHF. The CDR3 DNA is TGTGCCACCAGCAGAGGGGGGACAGATGGATATCAGCCCCAGCATTTT.